The source of this T cell receptor beta chain is a study of cytomegalovirus exposure and HLA in healthy donors. About the study: Findings of an earlier analysis included about 120 million unique TCR beta sequences from 200 million or so T cells.

Study-level results: TCR beta V- and J-gene trimming was later associated with a missense DCLRE1C variant. Associated with cytomegalovirus, according to the listing, were some 150 TCR beta chains.

The table lists this clone with a few counts. Its antigen remains unknown. Germline lookup yields CDR1 MNHEY and CDR2 SVGAGI. The ends were cut back, 6 bases at V and 8 bases at J, with 8 bases in the middle. The CDR3 spans 12 residues. PCR employed 60 Vbeta and 13 Jbeta primers. The table came from immunoSEQ multiplex PCR; TCRdb's copy has only in-frame clones and leaves some out. Of about 150,000 clones in the sample, about 64% were seen once. Among the donors, all were healthy bone marrow donors. This clonotype originated in a woman aged 60-75 years in good health and CMV-seropositive. The rearrangement joins TRBV6-5 to TRBJ1-6; D remains ambiguous. The sequencing sample was made of PBMCs. This CDR3 reads CASRVADSPLHF. For the CDR3, the DNA is TGTGCCAGCAGGGTAGCGGATTCACCCCTCCACTTT.